Listed below are T cell receptor beta chains from one sample, sequenced in a study of T-cell memory formation after mild COVID-19. TCRdb re-analysed the 5' RACE reads in MiXCR, keeping a single row per CDR3 protein. The data hold about 57,000 distinct CDR3 sequences, with 10% to 15% observed a single time. Input material: PBMCs or a T cell subset sorted from them (not recorded which). These receptors all come from a man younger than 30 who had mild COVID-19 (a few samples of this study predate the infection). Cell type and time point are not known. The CDR3 runs from the conserved cysteine through the conserved F or W. D genes are given only for firm matches. Size is omitted from some rows. Given values are once, few, many or a class for expanded clones.

cdr3_nt cdr3_aa d_call j_call v_call clone_size
TGTGCCAGCAGATCCCCAGGGAATGAGCAGTTCTTC CASRSPGNEQFF . TRBJ2-1 TRBV6-2/TRBV6-3 few
TGTGCCACCAGTGATCCGCAGGGGGAGGGCTATGGCTACACCTTC CATSDPQGEGYGYTF TRBD1 TRBJ1-2 TRBV24-1 few
TGTGCCAGCAGCCAGGCAGGCGGGGAGCTGTTTTTT CASSQAGGELFF . TRBJ2-2 TRBV3-1 many
TGTGCCAGCAGCCAAGAACGTCCCTATACGCAGTATTTT CASSQERPYTQYF . TRBJ2-3 TRBV4-2 .
TGTGCCAGCGGACCGCAGGGACTAGGGCTTCTTGAGCAGTTCTTC CASGPQGLGLLEQFF TRBD2 TRBJ2-1 TRBV18 many
TGTGCCAGCAGCTTAGCGACAGGCAATCAGCCCCAGCATTTT CASSLATGNQPQHF . TRBJ1-5 TRBV7-9 few
TGTGCCAGCAGTGCGGGGACAGGGGATGGCTACACCTTC CASSAGTGDGYTF TRBD1 TRBJ1-2 TRBV25-1 few
TGTGCCAGCAGCGACCTACAGGGGGTCTACACCTTC CASSDLQGVYTF TRBD1 TRBJ1-2 TRBV7-9 .
TGTGCCAGCAGTTACTCGATTACAGGGAAGGACACTGAAGCTTTCTTT CASSYSITGKDTEAFF . TRBJ1-1 TRBV6-6 .
TGTGCCAGCAGCTTAGTTGGGGGGGCTCTTAACACTGAAGCTTTCTTT CASSLVGGALNTEAFF . TRBJ1-1 TRBV7-8 .
TGTGCCAGCAGCCAAGTGCGCGGGGTAGGGGGTCTCTCCGTCGGTGAGCAGTTCTTC CASSQVRGVGGLSVGEQFF . TRBJ2-1 TRBV4-2 many
TGTGCCAGCAGTTTGGGACTAGCAGTTACAGATACGCAGTATTTT CASSLGLAVTDTQYF TRBD2 TRBJ2-3 TRBV6-6 many
TGCGCCAGCAGCCCGGGACTAGAGGCAGATACGCAGTATTTT CASSPGLEADTQYF TRBD2 TRBJ2-3 TRBV5-1 once
TGCGCCAGCAGCTTGTATCTAGCACGCAATGAGCAGTTCTTC CASSLYLARNEQFF . TRBJ2-1 TRBV5-1 many
TGTGCCAGCAGTGGGGGGCGGACAATGGGTTCACCCCTCCACTTT CASSGGRTMGSPLHF . TRBJ1-6 TRBV12-3/TRBV12-4 .
TGTGCTAGCAGCCCTAGCGGGGGACCCCAGGGAACGCAGTATTTT CASSPSGGPQGTQYF TRBD2 TRBJ2-3 TRBV7-7 many
TGTGCCAGCGGGACAGACTATGGCTACACCTTC CASGTDYGYTF TRBD1 TRBJ1-2 TRBV28 .
TGCAGTGCTAGAGTAAATGGGGGCTGGGGCTACACCTTC CSARVNGGWGYTF . TRBJ1-2 TRBV20-1 .
TGTAACAGCAGCTTCGGGACACGGCCTACCAACGAGCAGTACTTC CNSSFGTRPTNEQYF . TRBJ2-7 TRBV7-6 .
TGCAGTGCTTTTGACAGGGGTCGAAACACCATATATTTT CSAFDRGRNTIYF TRBD1 TRBJ1-3 TRBV20-1 .
TGTGCCAGCACCCCTAGCAGGAGTAGGTATTTT CASTPSRSRYF . TRBJ2-3 TRBV27 few
TGCGCCAGCAGCGAATCAACTGAGCAGTTCTTC CASSESTEQFF . TRBJ2-1 TRBV5-1 few
TGCGCCAGCAGCTTGGTTCAGGGGGGGAAGAACACTGAAGCTTTCTTT CASSLVQGGKNTEAFF TRBD1 TRBJ1-1 TRBV5-1 few
TGCAGCACCTGGGGGCATGGGGCATCTGAAGCTTTCTTT CSTWGHGASEAFF . TRBJ1-1 TRBV29-1 .
TGCGCCAGCAGCCAAGGAAAGGGACGACAGGGGAGGGACTATGGCTACACCTTC CASSQGKGRQGRDYGYTF TRBD1 TRBJ1-2 TRBV4-1 many
TGCGCCAGCAGCTTGGTGGGCAGGGATTGGGAGACCCAGTACTTC CASSLVGRDWETQYF . TRBJ2-5 TRBV5-1 .
TGCAGTGCTAGAGAGGGACGGATCGATGGCTACACCTTC CSAREGRIDGYTF . TRBJ1-2 TRBV20-1 .
TGTGCCAGCAGTTCCTTAGCGGGGGGGCCGGACATTCAGTACTTC CASSSLAGGPDIQYF TRBD2 TRBJ2-4 TRBV6-5 few
TGTGCCAGCAGCGCAACAGGGGGCGCACGGGACTTC CASSATGGARDF TRBD1 TRBJ2-7 TRBV7-9 few
TGTGCCAGCAGAACCGGGGGCCTCGGAGGTAATTCACCCCTCCACTTT CASRTGGLGGNSPLHF . TRBJ1-6 TRBV27 .
TGTGCCAGCAGCCTCCAGGGGGCCGGGCAGTACTTC CASSLQGAGQYF TRBD1 TRBJ2-7 TRBV5-5 .
TGTGCCAGCAGCTTGTTCTTGGGACAGCGCTCTGGGGCCAACGTACTGACTTTC CASSLFLGQRSGANVLTF TRBD1 TRBJ2-6 TRBV11-2 .
TGTGCCAGCAGCCGACGGATGAGCGGGGGGGGCCCTACGCAGTATTTT CASSRRMSGGGPTQYF TRBD2 TRBJ2-3 TRBV7-2 few
TGTGCCAGCTCAGTCTCGGGACAGGTCTCCTACGAGCAGTACTTC CASSVSGQVSYEQYF TRBD1 TRBJ2-7 TRBV18 few
TGTGCCAGCAGCTTGGGACAGGGTGGCTACGAGCAGTACTTC CASSLGQGGYEQYF TRBD1 TRBJ2-7 TRBV5-5 .
TGTGCCAGCAGCGCCGGACTAGCGGCGACCCCATATGAGCAGTTCTTC CASSAGLAATPYEQFF TRBD2 TRBJ2-1 TRBV5-5 few
TGTGCCAGCAGCTTAGTGGACAGGGGGCTTGAGCAGTTCTTC CASSLVDRGLEQFF TRBD1 TRBJ2-1 TRBV7-8 .
TGCAGTGCTAGAACGGGCGCCTCGGAGCTGTTTTTT CSARTGASELFF . TRBJ2-2 TRBV20-1 few
TGCGCCAGCAGTTCCATAGCGGGGGGGGAGACCCAGTACTTC CASSSIAGGETQYF TRBD2 TRBJ2-5 TRBV4-3 .
TGTGCCAGCAGCCACGTGTACGGGAATTCACCCCTCCACTTT CASSHVYGNSPLHF . TRBJ1-6 TRBV5-8 few
TGTGCCAGCAGTGGACCCGGGGGGCGAGGAGGGGCCAACGTCCTGACTTTC CASSGPGGRGGANVLTF . TRBJ2-6 TRBV12-3/TRBV12-4 few
TGCAGTGCTAGAGGGGGACTAGCGGGGGCCACCGGGGAGCTGTTTTTT CSARGGLAGATGELFF TRBD2 TRBJ2-2 TRBV20-1 .
TGTGCCAGCAGCTTGGGACACTATAATTCACCCCTCCACTTT CASSLGHYNSPLHF . TRBJ1-6 TRBV7-9 .
TGTGCCAGCAGCTTACTGCCCGGACTAGCGGGGGGGCCTTACAATGAGCAGTTCTTC CASSLLPGLAGGPYNEQFF TRBD2 TRBJ2-1 TRBV7-2 .
TGCAGTGCTAGAGATAACAGGGGGGGGGAGCCCCAGCATTTT CSARDNRGGEPQHF TRBD1 TRBJ1-5 TRBV20-1 few
TGTGCCAGCAGTTTAGAGGGCCTAGGGACTGAAGCTTTCTTT CASSLEGLGTEAFF . TRBJ1-1 TRBV12-3/TRBV12-4 .
TGCGCCAGCAGCGAAGGGGTGTCTGGGGCCAACGTCCTGACTTTC CASSEGVSGANVLTF . TRBJ2-6 TRBV5-1 many
TGCGCCAGCAGCCCCCGCCAAGGAGTTGGCTATGGCTACACCTTC CASSPRQGVGYGYTF . TRBJ1-2 TRBV4-1 .
TGCAGTGCTAGAGATCTCCGGGGAGCTAACTATGGCTACACCTTC CSARDLRGANYGYTF . TRBJ1-2 TRBV20-1 few
TGCGCCAGCAGCCAGACCGGGGGCGGGGGAGAGACCCAGTACTTC CASSQTGGGGETQYF . TRBJ2-5 TRBV4-3 many
TGTGCCAGTGGGAGGCGGCCCGGGGAGAGGTGGGATGAGCAGTTCTTC CASGRRPGERWDEQFF . TRBJ2-1 TRBV28 few
TGTGCCAGCAGCCAGGAAGGACAGGGTTACTACGAGCAGTACTTC CASSQEGQGYYEQYF TRBD1 TRBJ2-7 TRBV7-9 few
TGCGCCAGCAGTGAGGCAGGCAATGAGCAGTTCTTC CASSEAGNEQFF . TRBJ2-1 TRBV10-2 few
TGCAGTGTCTTACTCGTCAATGAGCAGTTCTTC CSVLLVNEQFF . TRBJ2-1 TRBV20-1 .
TGTGCCAGCAGCTTGGTAAGTTTACAGACCGAGCAGTACTTC CASSLVSLQTEQYF . TRBJ2-7 TRBV5-6 few
TGTGCCAGCAGCGCCAACCAGGGGGCTGAAGCTTTCTTT CASSANQGAEAFF TRBD1 TRBJ1-1 TRBV7-6 many
TGCGCCAGCAGCCAAGGGTCCAGAATGAGCACTGAAGCTTTCTTT CASSQGSRMSTEAFF . TRBJ1-1 TRBV4-3 few
TGTGCCATCAGTGAGCAGGACTTTTCACCCCTCCACTTT CAISEQDFSPLHF . TRBJ1-6 TRBV10-3 many
TGTGCCAGCAGCCCCCGCCGGACAGGGAATGAATGGAGGACTGAAGCTTTCTTT CASSPRRTGNEWRTEAFF TRBD1 TRBJ1-1 TRBV7-2 many
TGCGCCAGCAGCACCCAAAGGACCGACGGGTCACCCCTCCACTTT CASSTQRTDGSPLHF . TRBJ1-6 TRBV5-1 few